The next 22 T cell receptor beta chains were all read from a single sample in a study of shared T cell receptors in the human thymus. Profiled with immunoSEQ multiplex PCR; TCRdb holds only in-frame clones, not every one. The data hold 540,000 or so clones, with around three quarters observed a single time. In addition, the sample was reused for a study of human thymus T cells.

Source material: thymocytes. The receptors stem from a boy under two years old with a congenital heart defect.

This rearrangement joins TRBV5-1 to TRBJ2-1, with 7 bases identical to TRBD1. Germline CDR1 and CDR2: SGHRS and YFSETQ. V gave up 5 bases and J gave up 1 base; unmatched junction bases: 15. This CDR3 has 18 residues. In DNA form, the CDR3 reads TGCGCCAGCAGACCGGCCCCGACAGGGTTCTTATCCTACAATGAGCAGTTCTTC. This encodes CASRPAPTGFLSYNEQFF.

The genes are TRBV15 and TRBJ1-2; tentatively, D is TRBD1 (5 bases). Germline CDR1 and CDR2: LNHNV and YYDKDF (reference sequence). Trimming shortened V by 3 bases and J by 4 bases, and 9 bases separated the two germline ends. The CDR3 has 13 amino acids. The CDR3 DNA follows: TGTGCCACCAGCAGGCAGGGCGTCTATGGCTACACCTTC. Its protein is CATSRQGVYGYTF.

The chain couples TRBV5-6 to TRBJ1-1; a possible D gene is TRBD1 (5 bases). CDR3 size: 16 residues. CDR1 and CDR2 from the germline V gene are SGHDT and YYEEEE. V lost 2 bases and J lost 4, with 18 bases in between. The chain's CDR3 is CASSLVSPRGFTEAFF. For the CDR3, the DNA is TGTGCCAGCAGCTTAGTCTCGCCTCGGGGGTTCACTGAAGCTTTCTTT. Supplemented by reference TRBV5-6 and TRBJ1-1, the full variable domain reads DAGVTQSPTHLIKTRGQQVTLRCSPKSGHDTVSWYQQALGQGPQFIFQYYEEEERQRGNFPDRFSGHQFPNYSSELNVNALLLGDSALYLCASSLVSPRGFTEAFFGQGTRLTVV.

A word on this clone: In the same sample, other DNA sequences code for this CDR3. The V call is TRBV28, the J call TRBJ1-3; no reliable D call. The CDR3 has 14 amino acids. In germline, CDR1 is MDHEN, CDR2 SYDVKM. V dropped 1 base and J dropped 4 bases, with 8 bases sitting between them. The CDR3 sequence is CASSLSGAGNTIYF. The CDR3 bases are TGTGCCAGCAGTTTATCGGGTGCCGGAAACACCATATATTTT. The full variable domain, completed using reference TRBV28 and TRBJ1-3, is DVKVTQSSRYLVKRTGEKVFLECVQDMDHENMFWYRQDPGLGLRLIYFSYDVKMKEKGDIPEGYSVSREKKERFSLILESASTNQTSMYLCASSLSGAGNTIYFGEGSWLTVV.

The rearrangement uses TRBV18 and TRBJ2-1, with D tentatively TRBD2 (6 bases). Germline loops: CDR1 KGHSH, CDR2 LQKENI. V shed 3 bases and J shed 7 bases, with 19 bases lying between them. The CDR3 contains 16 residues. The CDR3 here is CASSPRTPGRLNEQFF. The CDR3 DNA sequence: TGTGCCAGCTCACCGCGAACTCCGGGGAGGTTAAATGAGCAGTTCTTC.

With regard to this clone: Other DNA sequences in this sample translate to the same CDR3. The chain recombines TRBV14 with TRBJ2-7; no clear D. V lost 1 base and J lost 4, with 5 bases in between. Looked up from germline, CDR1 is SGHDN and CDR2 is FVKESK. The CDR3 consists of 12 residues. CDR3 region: CASSQGAYEQYF. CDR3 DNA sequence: TGTGCCAGCAGCCAAGGGGCATACGAGCAGTACTTC.

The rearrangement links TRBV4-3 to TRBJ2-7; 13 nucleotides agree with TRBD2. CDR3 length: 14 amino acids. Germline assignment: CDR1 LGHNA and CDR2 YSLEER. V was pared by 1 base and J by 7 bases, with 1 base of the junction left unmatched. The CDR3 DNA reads TGCGCCAGCAGCCAAGGGGGACTAGCGGGAGAGCAGTACTTC. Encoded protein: CASSQGGLAGEQYF.

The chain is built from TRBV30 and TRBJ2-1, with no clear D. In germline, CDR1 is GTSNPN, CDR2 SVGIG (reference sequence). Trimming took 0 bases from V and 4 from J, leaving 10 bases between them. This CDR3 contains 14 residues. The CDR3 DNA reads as TGTGCCTGGAGTGTACGAGAACGGTACAATGAGCAGTTCTTC. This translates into CAWSVRERYNEQFF.

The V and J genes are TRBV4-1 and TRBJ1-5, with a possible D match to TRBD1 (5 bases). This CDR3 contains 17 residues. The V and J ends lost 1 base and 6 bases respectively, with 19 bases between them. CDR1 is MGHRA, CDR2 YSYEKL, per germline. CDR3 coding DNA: TGCGCCAGCAGCCAAGTACCCCAGGGTATCGGGGGTCAGCCCCAGCATTTT. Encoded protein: CASSQVPQGIGGQPQHF.

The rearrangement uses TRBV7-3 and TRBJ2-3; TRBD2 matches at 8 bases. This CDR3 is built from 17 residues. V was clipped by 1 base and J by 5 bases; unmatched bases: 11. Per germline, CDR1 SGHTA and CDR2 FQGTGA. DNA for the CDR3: TGTGCCAGCAGCTTAAAATTGTCTAGCGGGTACCTAGATACGCAGTATTTT. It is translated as CASSLKLSSGYLDTQYF. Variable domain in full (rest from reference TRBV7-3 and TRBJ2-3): GAGVSQTPSNKVTEKGKYVELRCDPISGHTALYWYRQSLGQGPEFLIYFQGTGAADDSGLPNDRFFAVRPEGSVSTLKIQRTERGDSAVYLCASSLKLSSGYLDTQYFGPGTRLTVL.

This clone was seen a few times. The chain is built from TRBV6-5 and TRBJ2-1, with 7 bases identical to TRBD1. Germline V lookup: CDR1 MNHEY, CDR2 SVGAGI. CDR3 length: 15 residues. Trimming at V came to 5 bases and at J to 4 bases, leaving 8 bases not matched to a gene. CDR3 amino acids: CASSPTGVPYNEQFF. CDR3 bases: TGTGCCAGCAGTCCAACAGGGGTTCCTTACAATGAGCAGTTCTTC.

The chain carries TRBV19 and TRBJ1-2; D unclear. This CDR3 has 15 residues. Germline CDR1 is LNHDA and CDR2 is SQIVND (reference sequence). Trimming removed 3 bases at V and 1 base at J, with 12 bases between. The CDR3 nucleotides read TGTGCCAGTAGTATGAGCGGGGAGGGTAACTATGGCTACACCTTC. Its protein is CASSMSGEGNYGYTF.

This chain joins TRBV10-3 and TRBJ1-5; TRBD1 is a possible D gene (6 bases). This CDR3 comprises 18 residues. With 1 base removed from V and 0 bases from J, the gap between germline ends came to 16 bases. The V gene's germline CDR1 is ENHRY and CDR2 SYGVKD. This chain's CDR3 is CAISEYHRAMGSNQPQHF. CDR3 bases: TGTGCCATCAGTGAGTATCACAGGGCGATGGGTAGCAATCAGCCCCAGCATTTT.

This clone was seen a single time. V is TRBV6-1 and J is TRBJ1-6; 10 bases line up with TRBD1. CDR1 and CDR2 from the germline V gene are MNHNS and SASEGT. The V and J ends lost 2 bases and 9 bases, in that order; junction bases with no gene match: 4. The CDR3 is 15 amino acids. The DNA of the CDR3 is TGTGCCAGCAGTGAATGGGACAGGGGTGCTTCACCCCTCCACTTT. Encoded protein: CASSEWDRGASPLHF.

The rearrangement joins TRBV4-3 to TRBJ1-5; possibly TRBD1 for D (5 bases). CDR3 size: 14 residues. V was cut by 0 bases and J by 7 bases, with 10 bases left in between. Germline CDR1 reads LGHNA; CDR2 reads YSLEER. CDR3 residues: CASSQDLGPQPQHF. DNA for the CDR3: TGCGCCAGCAGCCAAGATTTGGGGCCCCAGCCCCAGCATTTT.

CDR3 nucleotide sequence: TGCAGCGTTGAAGATCAGACTAGCGACTCCTACGAGCAGTACTTC. Its translation is CSVEDQTSDSYEQYF. The V call is TRBV29-1, the J call TRBJ2-7, with 8 bases aligning to TRBD2. The trim removed 0 bases at V and 0 bases at J, leaving 4 bases unmatched. This CDR3 is 15 amino acids long. The germline V gene has CDR1 SQVTM and CDR2 ANQGSEA.

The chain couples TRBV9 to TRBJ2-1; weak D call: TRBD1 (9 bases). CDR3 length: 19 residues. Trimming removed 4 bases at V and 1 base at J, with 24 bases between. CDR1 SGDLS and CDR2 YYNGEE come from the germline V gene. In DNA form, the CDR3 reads TGTGCCAGCAGCCCGGGGGGGGACAGGGCCGTTAAGTCCTACAATGAGCAGTTCTTC. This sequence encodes CASSPGGDRAVKSYNEQFF.

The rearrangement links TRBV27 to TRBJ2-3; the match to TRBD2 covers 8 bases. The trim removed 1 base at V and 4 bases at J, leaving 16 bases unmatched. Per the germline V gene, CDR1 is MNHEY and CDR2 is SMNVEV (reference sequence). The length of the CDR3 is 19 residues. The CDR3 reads CASSLCREGQVLCPDTQYF. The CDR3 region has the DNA TGTGCCAGCAGTTTATGTCGGGAGGGCCAAGTCCTATGCCCAGATACGCAGTATTTT.

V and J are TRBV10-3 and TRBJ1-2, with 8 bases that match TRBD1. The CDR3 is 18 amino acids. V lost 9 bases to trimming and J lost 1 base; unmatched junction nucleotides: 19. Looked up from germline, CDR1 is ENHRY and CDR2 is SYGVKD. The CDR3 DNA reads TGTGCCATGAGGGAGCGGACAGGGAGTGCCCTACGTAACTATGGCTACACCTTC. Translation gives CAMRERTGSALRNYGYTF.

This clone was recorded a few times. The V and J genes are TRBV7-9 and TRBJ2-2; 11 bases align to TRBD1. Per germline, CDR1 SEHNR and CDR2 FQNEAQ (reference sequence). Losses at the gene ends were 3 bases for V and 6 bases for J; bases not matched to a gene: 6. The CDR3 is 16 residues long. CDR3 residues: CASSFGQGAPSGELFF. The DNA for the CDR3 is TGTGCCAGCAGCTTCGGACAGGGGGCGCCGTCCGGGGAGCTGTTTTTT.

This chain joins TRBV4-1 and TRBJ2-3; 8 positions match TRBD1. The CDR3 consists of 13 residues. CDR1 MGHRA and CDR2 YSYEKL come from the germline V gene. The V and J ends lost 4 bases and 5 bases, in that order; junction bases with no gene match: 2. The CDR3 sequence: CASSLRGQDTQYF. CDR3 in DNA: TGCGCCAGCAGCCTCAGGGGGCAAGATACGCAGTATTTT.

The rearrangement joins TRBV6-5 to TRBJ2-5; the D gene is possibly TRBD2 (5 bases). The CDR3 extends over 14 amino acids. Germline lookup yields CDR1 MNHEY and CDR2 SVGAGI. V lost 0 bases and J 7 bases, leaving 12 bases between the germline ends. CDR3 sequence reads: CASSYSDYPGTQYF. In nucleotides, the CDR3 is TGTGCCAGCAGTTACTCCGACTACCCTGGGACCCAGTACTTC.